The 23 T cell receptor beta chains in this list originate from one sample, sequenced in a study of OX40 agonist ivuxolimab in advanced cancers. The protocol was immunoSEQ multiplex PCR, while the TCRdb copy is restricted to in-frame clones and leaves out a portion. Altogether roughly 80,000 clones are present, approximately 86% being singletons, with the ten largest covering under 2.5%. Sequenced here: CD4+ or CD8+ T cells sorted from blood, sampled in a trial of the OX40 agonist ivuxolimab. The origin of the receptors is an adult with an advanced solid tumor such as melanoma, head and neck, liver or kidney cancer.

The chain carries TRBV19 and TRBJ1-3; 7 bases are a match to TRBD1. The V gene's germline CDR1 is LNHDA and CDR2 SQIVND (reference sequence). The CDR3 length is 16 residues. Losses at the gene ends were 5 bases for V and 2 bases for J; bases not matched to a gene: 9. In nucleotides, the CDR3 is TGTGCCAGTAGTGTCAGACAGGGATCTACTGGAAACACCATATATTTT. It specifies CASSVRQGSTGNTIYF.

This rearrangement joins TRBV18 to TRBJ1-1, with 7 bases fitting TRBD1. Germline-derived CDR1 and CDR2 are KGHSH and LQKENI. This CDR3 region has 14 residues. The J segment lost 6 bases and the V segment lost 3 bases, leaving 7 bases of the junction unmatched. CDR3 sequence: CASSPTGSRAEAFF. CDR3 nucleotide sequence: TGTGCCAGCTCACCGACAGGGTCTCGGGCTGAAGCTTTCTTT.

The V and J genes are TRBV6-5 and TRBJ2-7; D is possibly TRBD1 (6 bases). Germline V gene data show CDR1 as MNHEY and CDR2 as SVGAGI. The ends were cut back, 5 bases at V and 5 bases at J, with 13 bases in the middle. This CDR3 contains 13 residues. The CDR3 nucleotides are TGTGCCAGCAGTCAAACCCAGGGGAACGAGCAGTACTTC. Its translation: CASSQTQGNEQYF.

The chain employs TRBV29-1 and TRBJ2-6; TRBD1 matches 12 bases. CDR3 length: 16 residues. Losses at the gene ends were 5 bases for V and 4 bases for J; bases not matched to a gene: 6. Germline assignment: CDR1 SQVTM and CDR2 ANQGSEA. The CDR3 region is CSVQGQGARGANVLTF. The DNA of the CDR3 is TGCAGCGTTCAGGGACAGGGGGCGCGGGGGGCCAACGTCCTGACTTTC.

The V gene is TRBV21-1, the J gene TRBJ2-1; the D segment call TRBD2 is taken from the table without a DNA check. TRBV21-1 is a pseudogene locus. The CDR3 is 19 amino acids. For the CDR3, the DNA is TGTGCCAGCAGTAAAAACGCCGAAACTAGCGGGAGCTCCTACAATGAGCAGTTCTTC. Amino acid sequence: CASSKNAETSGSSYNEQFF.

This clone was seen a handful of times. The rearrangement links TRBV7-2 to TRBJ2-1, with D hard to call. The V and J ends lost 4 bases and 7 bases respectively, with 11 bases between them. CDR3 length equals 13 residues. The germline V gene has CDR1 SGHTA and CDR2 FQGNSA. DNA for the CDR3: TGTGCCAGCAGCTCCTTTCTTGGGAATGAGCAGTTCTTC. Translating it yields CASSSFLGNEQFF.

The genes are TRBV7-9 and TRBJ2-2; D assignment may be TRBD1 or TRBD2 (5 bases each). This CDR3 is 14 amino acids long. CDR1 and CDR2 (germline): SEHNR, FQNEAQ (reference sequence). Trimming cost V 9 bases and J 2 bases, with 13 bases left between them. The CDR3 is CARSGRGNTGELFF. The DNA for the CDR3 is TGTGCCAGATCGGGAAGGGGAAACACCGGGGAGCTGTTTTTT. Full variable domain (remainder filled in from reference TRBV7-9 and TRBJ2-2): DTGVSQNPRHKITKRGQNVTFRCDPISEHNRLYWYRQTLGQGPEFLTYFQNEAQLEKSRLLSDRFSAERPKGSFSTLEIQRTEQGDSAMYLCARSGRGNTGELFFGEGSRLTVL.

This sequence joins TRBV30 and TRBJ1-1; D is undetermined. The CDR3 runs to 15 residues. V dropped 3 bases and J dropped 10 bases, with 24 bases sitting between them. CDR1 and CDR2 from the germline V gene are GTSNPN and SVGIG (reference sequence). CDR3 sequence reads: CAWRNTGNPVDGAFF. The CDR3 bases are TGTGCCTGGAGAAACACGGGAAACCCCGTTGATGGAGCTTTCTTT.

This clone appeared a single time. The chain links TRBV12-5 to TRBJ2-7; D gene unclear. The CDR3 length is 13 residues. V lost 3 bases to trimming and J lost 3 bases, with 9 bases between them. Looked up from germline, CDR1 is LGHNT and CDR2 is FRNRAP. The CDR3 DNA sequence: TGTGCTAGTGGTTTCTCCCGAGGCTACGAGCAGTACTTC. Encoded protein: CASGFSRGYEQYF.

This clone was counted a few times. The junction and the germline gene differ at one end; a read error may be behind it. V is TRBV30 and J is TRBJ2-2; maybe TRBD1 (6 bases). Germline CDR1 GTSNPN, CDR2 SVGIG (reference sequence). This CDR3 spans 16 amino acids. CDR3 in amino acids: CAWSSTGQTKTGELFF. CDR3 DNA sequence: TGTGCCTGGAGTTCGACTGGACAGACGAAGACCGGGGAGCTGTTTTTT. Complete variable domain (other parts from reference TRBV30 and TRBJ2-2): SQTIHQWPATLVQPVGSPLSLECTVEGTSNPNLYWYRQAAGRGLQLLFYSVGIGQISSEVPQNLSASRPQDRQFILSSKKLLLSDSGFYLCAWSSTGQTKTGELFFGEGSRLTVL.

The J gene is TRBJ2-5, the V gene TRBV18; the match to TRBD1 covers 8 bases. CDR1 is KGHSH and CDR2 is LQKENI in the germline V gene. V shed 6 bases, J shed 5 bases, and the junction held 14 bases outside the gene matches. This CDR3 region has 16 residues. In nucleotides, the CDR3 is TGTGCCAGCTCCCAGACAGGGGCCGGTACAATGGAGACCCAGTACTTC. It specifies CASSQTGAGTMETQYF.

This chain uses TRBV19 with TRBJ2-2, with TRBD1 matching over 10 bases. CDR3 length: 16 residues. V gave up 4 bases and J gave up 5 bases; unmatched junction bases: 7. Germline CDR1 and CDR2: LNHDA and SQIVND (reference sequence). In DNA, the CDR3 is TGTGCCAGTAGTACCTTGACAGGGGGCGCGACCGGGGAGCTGTTTTTT. Protein sequence: CASSTLTGGATGELFF. Looking up the rest from reference TRBV19 and TRBJ2-2 gives the full variable domain: DGGITQSPKYLFRKEGQNVTLSCEQNLNHDAMYWYRQDPGQGLRLIYYSQIVNDFQKGDIAEGYSVSREKKESFPLTVTSAQKNPTAFYLCASSTLTGGATGELFFGEGSRLTVL.

The chain carries TRBV4-2 and TRBJ2-5; 11 bases align to TRBD2. This CDR3 has 18 amino acids. Trimming at V came to 4 bases and at J to 1 base, leaving 11 bases not matched to a gene. Germline V gene sequence: CDR1 LGHNA, CDR2 YNFKEQ. The CDR3 nucleotides are TGTGCCAGCAGCCCTGGAGGGACTAGCGGAGGGGGCCAAGAGACCCAGTACTTC. Translation: CASSPGGTSGGGQETQYF.

The V and J genes are TRBV28 and TRBJ1-1; 7 bases are a match to TRBD1. The CDR3 sequence is 15 residues long. V was clipped by 5 bases and J by 0 bases; unmatched bases: 6. Germline V gene lookup returns CDR1 MDHEN and CDR2 SYDVKM. This CDR3 reads CASSKTGPMNTEAFF. The CDR3 DNA sequence: TGTGCCAGCAGTAAGACAGGGCCCATGAACACTGAAGCTTTCTTT.

V is TRBV7-9 and J is TRBJ1-2; D ambiguous. Looked up from germline, CDR1 is SEHNR and CDR2 is FQNEAQ (reference sequence). The CDR3 spans 15 residues. Deletions cut 1 base from V and 5 bases from J, with 14 bases between. CDR3 nucleotide sequence: TGTGCCAGCAGCTTAGATTTTGGGGAAGAATATGGCTACACCTTC. Its translation is CASSLDFGEEYGYTF.

The CDR3 loop is CASKGLAYSRNEQFF. The CDR3 DNA follows: TGCGCCAGCAAAGGACTAGCCTACTCCCGAAATGAGCAGTTCTTC. J is TRBJ2-1 and V is TRBV5-1, with TRBD2 matching over 8 bases. Germline V lookup: CDR1 SGHRS, CDR2 YFSETQ. After removal of 6 bases from V and 7 bases from J, the junction contained 12 bases not matched to a gene. The CDR3 spans 15 residues.

The chain has TRBV11-2 and TRBJ2-5; the D is unclear. The CDR3 extends over 14 amino acids. V dropped 3 bases and J dropped 4 bases, with 12 bases sitting between them. Germline CDR1 is SGHAT and CDR2 is FQNNGV. CDR3 in amino acids: CASSFRGSGETQYF. CDR3 coding DNA: TGTGCCAGCAGCTTTCGTGGGTCCGGAGAGACCCAGTACTTC.

The genes are TRBV19 and TRBJ2-7, with D possibly matching TRBD2 (5 bases). This CDR3 is built from 15 residues. CDR1 is LNHDA, CDR2 SQIVND, per germline (reference sequence). V lost 6 bases and J lost 6, with 21 bases in between. Here the CDR3 reads CASSPSGIPYLEQYF. The CDR3 DNA follows: TGTGCCAGTAGCCCATCCGGGATACCTTATCTCGAGCAGTACTTC.

J is TRBJ2-5 and V is TRBV4-1; D is undetermined. The germline gives CDR1 MGHRA, CDR2 YSYEKL. The CDR3 extends over 12 amino acids. With 1 base removed from V and 7 bases from J, the gap between germline ends came to 7 bases. The CDR3 nucleotides are TGCGCCAGCAGCCAAGCCAGAGGGACCCAGTACTTC. Protein product: CASSQARGTQYF.

This rearrangement joins TRBV5-1 to TRBJ2-3; 12 bases are a match to TRBD2. Germline V gene data show CDR1 as SGHRS and CDR2 as YFSETQ. Trimming removed 4 bases from V and 3 bases from J; junction bases left unmatched: 12. CDR3 size: 18 residues. Here the CDR3 DNA reads TGCGCCAGCAGCCTACTAGCGGGAGGTTCGTCGGGAACAGATACGCAGTATTTT. It is translated as CASSLLAGGSSGTDTQYF.

V and J are TRBV9 and TRBJ2-5, with D possibly being TRBD2 (5 bases). The length of the CDR3 is 14 residues. V gave up 0 bases and J gave up 5 bases, with 11 bases separating them. Germline assignment: CDR1 SGDLS and CDR2 YYNGEE. The CDR3 is CASSVGSGVETQYF. The CDR3 coding sequence is TGTGCCAGCAGCGTAGGATCCGGGGTTGAGACCCAGTACTTC.

V usage is TRBV29-1 and J usage is TRBJ2-5; 9 nucleotides agree with TRBD2. V trimming: 3 bases; J trimming: 5 bases; junction bases outside the gene matches: 4. Germline V gene lookup returns CDR1 SQVTM and CDR2 ANQGSEA. There are 13 residues in the CDR3. The CDR3 sequence is CSVDGLAGETQYF. Written as DNA, the CDR3 is TGCAGCGTTGACGGGCTAGCGGGGGAGACCCAGTACTTC.

This chain links TRBV23-1 with TRBJ1-2; the D is unclear. TRBV23-1 has ORF status, its function being uncertain. Trimming cost V 6 bases and J 4 bases, with 12 bases left between them. The CDR3 has 13 residues. The CDR3 here is CASRGRRCYGYTF. The DNA of the CDR3 is TGCGCCAGCAGAGGGCGGCGGTGCTATGGCTACACCTTC.